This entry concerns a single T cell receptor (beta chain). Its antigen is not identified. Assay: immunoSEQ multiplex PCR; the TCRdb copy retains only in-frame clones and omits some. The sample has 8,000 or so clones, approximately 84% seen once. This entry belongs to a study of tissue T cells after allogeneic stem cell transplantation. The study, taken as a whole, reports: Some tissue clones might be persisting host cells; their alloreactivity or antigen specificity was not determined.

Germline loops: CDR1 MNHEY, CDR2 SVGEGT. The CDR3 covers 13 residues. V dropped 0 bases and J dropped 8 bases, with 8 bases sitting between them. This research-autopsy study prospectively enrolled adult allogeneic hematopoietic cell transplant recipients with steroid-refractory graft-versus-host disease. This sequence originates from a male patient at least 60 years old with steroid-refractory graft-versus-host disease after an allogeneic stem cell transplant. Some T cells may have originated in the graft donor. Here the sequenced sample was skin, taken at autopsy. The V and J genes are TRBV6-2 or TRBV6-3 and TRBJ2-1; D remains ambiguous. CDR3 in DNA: TGTGCCAGCAGTTACTCGAATGTACATGAGCAGTTCTTC. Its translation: CASSYSNVHEQFF.